The T cell receptor (beta chain) described here comes from a study of blood T cell repertoires in COVID-19. The wider study: Researchers got acute and convalescent COVID-19 samples from the United States, Italy and Spain.

In the original analysis: Amplification of reference gene primers provided the estimated nucleated cell counts. Using immunoSEQ multiplex PCR, the repertoire was profiled, and TCRdb retains in-frame clones only, with some absent. V and J calls and clone size are copied from that table; D and trimming were computed from the DNA. In the table there are about 120,000 clones, around 90% of which are singletons. This CDR3 is built from 14 residues. V gave up 2 bases and J gave up 4 bases, with 11 bases separating them. Per the germline V gene, CDR1 is SGHRS and CDR2 is YFSETQ. The clonotype comes from a human donor in a cohort sampled during active COVID-19. V usage is TRBV5-1 and J usage is TRBJ2-3; TRBD1 is a possible D gene (6 bases). What was sequenced was peripheral blood. CDR3 residues: CASSLETGADTQYF. The CDR3 nucleotides read TGCGCCAGCAGCTTAGAGACAGGAGCAGATACGCAGTATTTT.